This TCR beta chain was recorded in a study of cytomegalovirus exposure and HLA in healthy donors. Sequenced by immunoSEQ multiplex PCR; TCRdb stores in-frame clones only, minus some. The table includes roughly 100,000 clones, around 86% detected once. General observations from the study: Overall, under 200 TCR beta chains were annotated as cytomegalovirus-associated.

Details on this clone: What it recognizes is unknown.

Germline CDR1 KGHSH, CDR2 LQKENI. J was trimmed by 2 bases and V by 3 bases; bases with no gene match: 10. CDR3 length equals 16 residues. The chain recombines TRBV18 with TRBJ2-7; 7 nucleotides align to TRBD1. Material: PBMCs. This receptor was obtained from a woman aged 18-29 years in good health and CMV-seropositive. Here the CDR3 DNA reads TGTGCCAGCTCACCTCAGGACAGGTTGATTACCTACGAGCAGTACTTC. It yields the protein CASSPQDRLITYEQYF.